The 18 T cell receptor beta chains below were found in one sample sequenced in a study of vaccination effects on CD4 cells after COVID-19. What these receptors recognize is not known. Antigen-specific CD4+ T cells expanded by the ViraFEST assay with viral peptide pools were then sequenced. The culture ran for 10 days before CD4+ T cells were isolated. Participants each got two BNT162b2 or mRNA-1273 vaccine doses. Here immunoSEQ multiplex PCR was the method, and the copy in TCRdb shows in-frame clones only, minus some. The data show about 59,000 clones, around 80% seen once. Here the sequenced sample was CD4+ T cells from PBMCs cultured with HCoV-OC43 spike peptides, taken after COVID-19 vaccination. Subset reported: HCoV-OC43 spike overlapping peptide pool stimulation. These receptors were taken from a human donor who received a COVID-19 vaccine.

CDR3 nucleotides: TGTGCCAGCAGCTCCAGGGACAGGGTTTCCAACACTGAAGCTTTCTTT. Amino acids: CASSSRDRVSNTEAFF. J is TRBJ1-1 and V is TRBV11-1; 9 bases fit TRBD1. V trimming: 4 bases; J trimming: 2 bases; junction bases outside the gene matches: 8. The CDR3 consists of 16 residues. CDR1 SGHAT and CDR2 FQDESV come from the germline V gene (reference sequence). The complete variable domain, with remaining parts taken from reference TRBV11-1 and TRBJ1-1, reads EAEVAQSPRYKITEKSQAVAFWCDPISGHATLYWYRQILGQGPELLVQFQDESVVDDSQLPKDRFSAERLKGVDSTLKIQPAELGDSAMYLCASSSRDRVSNTEAFFGQGTRLTVV.

This clone is a singleton in its sample. V is TRBV24-1 and J is TRBJ1-5; 7 bases are shared with TRBD1. The CDR3 has 14 residues. V gave up 4 bases and J gave up 7 bases; unmatched junction bases: 6. Germline assignment: CDR1 KGHDR and CDR2 SFDVKD. The CDR3 nucleotides read TGTGCCACCAGTGAGAAGACAGGGCCGCAGCCCCAGCATTTT. Amino acid sequence: CATSEKTGPQPQHF.

The V call is TRBV12-3 or TRBV12-4, the J call TRBJ1-2; 7 nucleotides line up with TRBD1. This CDR3 has 12 amino acids. J lost 4 bases, V lost 6 bases, and 2 bases had no gene match. For the CDR3, the DNA is TGTGCCAGCAGGAGACAGGGCTATGGCTACACCTTC. It codes for CASRRQGYGYTF.

This clone was recorded a few times. The V and J genes are TRBV28 and TRBJ1-2; weak D call: TRBD1 (6 bases). Trimming removed 2 bases from V and 8 bases from J, with 15 bases in between. Germline loops: CDR1 MDHEN, CDR2 SYDVKM. The CDR3 loop spans 14 amino acids. This chain's CDR3 is CASSLRTATWGYTF. The CDR3 DNA follows: TGTGCCAGCAGTTTACGGACAGCAACCTGGGGCTACACCTTC.

The rearrangement joins TRBV6-5 to TRBJ1-2, with a possible D match to TRBD1 (5 bases). Germline CDR1 MNHEY, CDR2 SVGAGI. Between the trimmed V and J ends, which lost 0 bases and 8 bases, there was a span of 10 bases. The CDR3 contains 13 residues. The CDR3 bases are TGTGCCAGCAGTTACTCAGGGACGCGGGGCTACACCTTC. Its translation is CASSYSGTRGYTF.

A single count supports this clone. The J gene is TRBJ1-1, the V gene TRBV25-1; TRBD1 matches at 8 bases. The CDR3 is 14 residues long. The trim removed 4 bases at V and 1 base at J, leaving 2 bases unmatched. Germline V gene sequence: CDR1 MGHDK, CDR2 SYGVNS. CDR3 DNA: TGTGCCAGCAGTGGGACAGGGAGGAACACTGAAGCTTTCTTT. Protein sequence: CASSGTGRNTEAFF.

The gene calls are TRBV14 and TRBJ1-5; a weak D match, TRBD1 (5 bases). Trimming stripped 4 bases from V and 5 bases from J, with 9 bases between. Germline CDR1 and CDR2: SGHDN and FVKESK. There are 13 residues in the CDR3. CDR3 bases: TGTGCCAGCAGCCGGGACCTTTATCAGCCCCAGCATTTT. Protein product: CASSRDLYQPQHF.

This chain connects TRBV10-3 to TRBJ1-1, with D uncertain. V lost 0 bases and J 4 bases, leaving 6 bases between the germline ends. This CDR3 comprises 13 residues. Looked up from germline, CDR1 is ENHRY and CDR2 is SYGVKD. Here the CDR3 reads CAISESGSTEAFF. CDR3 coding DNA: TGTGCCATCAGTGAGTCAGGGAGCACTGAAGCTTTCTTT.

This rearrangement joins TRBV18 to TRBJ2-1, with a weak D call TRBD2 (6 bases). Germline lookup yields CDR1 KGHSH and CDR2 LQKENI. CDR3 length: 13 amino acids. Deletions cut 4 bases from V and 5 bases from J, with 9 bases between. Written as DNA, the CDR3 is TGTGCCAGCTCACTGGGACTCAACAATGAGCAGTTCTTC. This sequence encodes CASSLGLNNEQFF.

This clone was seen a few times. The chain is built from TRBV19 and TRBJ2-1, with D perhaps matching TRBD2 (5 bases). Germline V gives CDR1 LNHDA, CDR2 SQIVND (reference sequence). V lost 6 bases and J lost 1, with 16 bases in between. CDR3 length: 16 amino acids. CDR3: CASSRRETKSYNEQFF. In DNA, the CDR3 is TGTGCCAGTAGCAGAAGGGAGACTAAATCCTACAATGAGCAGTTCTTC. The variable domain in full, completed from reference TRBV19 and TRBJ2-1, reads DGGITQSPKYLFRKEGQNVTLSCEQNLNHDAMYWYRQDPGQGLRLIYYSQIVNDFQKGDIAEGYSVSREKKESFPLTVTSAQKNPTAFYLCASSRRETKSYNEQFFGPGTRLTVL.

This CDR3 is CASSLEWGVGIQYF. The CDR3 DNA sequence: TGTGCCAGCAGTTTGGAGTGGGGGGTAGGCATTCAGTACTTC. The rearrangement links TRBV27 to TRBJ2-4; maybe TRBD2 (6 bases). The V and J ends lost 3 bases and 9 bases respectively, with 15 bases between them. This CDR3 has 14 amino acids. The germline CDR1 and CDR2 sequences are MNHEY and SMNVEV (reference sequence).

The chain is built from TRBV11-2 and TRBJ1-1; D not resolved. V lost 5 bases and J 1 base, leaving 14 bases between the germline ends. Germline loops: CDR1 SGHAT, CDR2 FQNNGV. The CDR3 consists of 15 residues. The CDR3 region has the DNA TGTGCCAGCAGCCTGACCTTGCGGGAGAACACTGAAGCTTTCTTT. It yields the protein CASSLTLRENTEAFF.

The V call is TRBV19, the J call TRBJ2-1, with TRBD1 matching over 9 bases. The CDR3 runs 13 residues. With V trimmed by 2 bases and J by 14 bases, 7 bases remained unmatched. Germline CDR1 and CDR2: LNHDA and SQIVND (reference sequence). Here the CDR3 DNA reads TGTGCCAGTAGTATAAACTGGGACAGGGTAAAGTTCTTC. It specifies CASSINWDRVKFF.

Only a few counts were recorded for this clone. V and J are TRBV7-2 and TRBJ1-3; D possibly corresponds to TRBD1 (5 bases). Germline values: CDR1 SGHTA, CDR2 FQGNSA. Trimming shortened V by 6 bases and J by 4 bases, and 16 bases separated the two germline ends. The CDR3 has 15 amino acids. The CDR3 sequence is CASSRTGETGNTIYF. The DNA of the CDR3 is TGTGCCAGCAGTCGTACGGGGGAGACGGGAAACACCATATATTTT.

The V and J genes are TRBV18 and TRBJ2-3; D possibly uses TRBD1 or TRBD2 (6 bases each). The CDR3 covers 17 residues. Between the trimmed V and J ends, which lost 2 bases and 6 bases, there was a span of 21 bases. Germline V CDR1 and CDR2: KGHSH, LQKENI. The CDR3 spells CASSPSLWGANADTQYF. Written as DNA, the CDR3 is TGTGCCAGCTCACCAAGTCTGTGGGGGGCGAACGCCGATACGCAGTATTTT.

The rearrangement links TRBV5-4 to TRBJ2-2; D may match TRBD1 or TRBD2 (5 bases each). The ends were cut back, 2 bases at V and 7 bases at J, with 15 bases in the middle. The germline V gene has CDR1 SGHNT and CDR2 YYREEE (reference sequence). CDR3 length: 15 amino acids. The CDR3 region is CASSLLAGTGGELFF. The CDR3 coding sequence is TGTGCCAGCAGCTTACTGGCAGGGACCGGCGGGGAGCTGTTTTTT.

The chain has TRBV7-3 and TRBJ2-1; TRBD1 agrees at 10 bases. Germline CDR1 reads SGHTA; CDR2 reads FQGTGA. The CDR3 consists of 20 residues. Trimming cost V 4 bases and J 5 bases; bases outside gene matches: 20. As DNA, the CDR3 is TGTGCCAGCAGCTCCAAAACCGGGACAGGGGCCATCGCCCGTAACAATGAGCAGTTCTTC. As protein: CASSSKTGTGAIARNNEQFF.

The chain uses TRBV14 and TRBJ2-5; D is uncertain. The CDR3 has 12 amino acids. The V gene's germline CDR1 is SGHDN and CDR2 FVKESK. V lost 4 bases, J lost 5 bases, and 8 bases lay in between. Here the CDR3 reads CASSRLGETQYF. CDR3 sequence (DNA): TGTGCCAGCAGCCGCCTGGGGGAGACCCAGTACTTC.